One sample yielded the 17 T cell receptor beta chains listed below, sequenced in a study of T cell responses to AZD1222 COVID-19 vaccine. Produced via immunoSEQ multiplex PCR; TCRdb's table is partial and in-frame only. The table has more than 95,000 clones, around 90% seen once. The source was peripheral blood, collected on day 0 of AZD1222 vaccination. Receptors were obtained from an adult in good health.

The chain uses TRBV7-9 and TRBJ2-1; no clear D. Trimming cost V 2 bases and J 8 bases, with 10 bases left between them. Germline V gene lookup returns CDR1 SEHNR and CDR2 FQNEAQ (reference sequence). CDR3 length: 13 amino acids. This CDR3 is CASSLFTLDEQFF. The CDR3 nucleotides are TGTGCCAGCAGCTTATTCACTTTGGATGAGCAGTTCTTC.

V gene TRBV12-3 or TRBV12-4 combines with J gene TRBJ1-5; no reliable D call. CDR3 length: 13 residues. The V end lost 6 bases, the J end lost 4 bases, and 10 bases lay between the germline ends. CDR3 in DNA: TGTGCCAGCAGGCTCTTGGGGAATCAGCCCCAGCATTTT. Residues: CASRLLGNQPQHF.

The genes are TRBV6-1 and TRBJ2-7; no clear D. Germline V gene lookup returns CDR1 MNHNS and CDR2 SASEGT. The CDR3 loop spans 12 amino acids. The V end lost 1 base, the J end lost 9 bases, and 10 bases lay between the germline ends. In nucleotides, the CDR3 is TGTGCCAGCAGTGAAGACAGCCATAGGCAGTACTTC. Protein sequence: CASSEDSHRQYF.

This chain connects TRBV7-2 to TRBJ1-2; D remains unclear. Germline CDR1 reads SGHTA; CDR2 reads FQGNSA. Trimming removed 2 bases from V and 2 bases from J, with 12 bases in between. The CDR3 has 15 amino acids. CDR3 sequence: CASSLSRTVNYGYTF. DNA of the CDR3: TGTGCCAGCAGCTTATCCCGTACGGTCAACTATGGCTACACCTTC.

The chain joins TRBV5-1 to TRBJ2-3, with 9 bases lining up with TRBD2. This CDR3 contains 14 residues. Germline assignment: CDR1 SGHRS and CDR2 YFSETQ. V was clipped by 5 bases and J by 4 bases; unmatched bases: 5. The CDR3 is CASRLAGFADTQYF. The DNA for the CDR3 is TGCGCCAGCAGGCTAGCGGGGTTTGCAGATACGCAGTATTTT.

The CDR3 region has the DNA TGTGCCAGCAGCCCCCGGGTGGGGGAGCCCCAGCATTTT. Translation gives CASSPRVGEPQHF. The V and J genes are TRBV3-1 (or the pseudogene TRBV3-2) and TRBJ1-5; possible D gene TRBD1, 5 bases. This CDR3 region has 13 residues. The V gene lost 4 bases and the J gene lost 8 bases, with 12 bases spanning the gap. Looked up from germline, CDR1 is LGHDT and CDR2 is YNNKEL (reference sequence).

V is TRBV5-1 and J is TRBJ1-6, with D unclear. Germline V gives CDR1 SGHRS, CDR2 YFSETQ. V dropped 0 bases and J dropped 2 bases, with 15 bases sitting between them. The length of the CDR3 is 18 residues. As DNA, the CDR3 is TGCGCCAGCAGCTTGGGAGGATCGCTCTGGCCCTATAATTCACCCCTCCACTTT. This encodes CASSLGGSLWPYNSPLHF.

The CDR3 here is CASRASGGAKTQYF. Written as DNA, the CDR3 is TGTGCCAGCAGGGCTAGCGGGGGGGCGAAGACCCAGTACTTC. The V and J genes are TRBV2 and TRBJ2-5, with TRBD2 matching over 12 bases. Unmatched junction bases numbered 5, after V lost 6 bases and J lost 6 bases. Germline CDR1 reads SNHLY; CDR2 reads FYNNEI. The CDR3 totals 14 residues. Complete variable domain (other parts from reference TRBV2 and TRBJ2-5): EPEVTQTPSHQVTQMGQEVILRCVPISNHLYFYWYRQILGQKVEFLVSFYNNEISEKSEIFDDQFSVERPDGSNFTLKIRSTKLEDSAMYFCASRASGGAKTQYFGPGTRLLVL.

V gene TRBV3-1 (or the pseudogene TRBV3-2) combines with J gene TRBJ2-7; possibly TRBD2 for D (6 bases). Deletions cut 1 base from V and 0 bases from J, with 13 bases between. Germline assignment: CDR1 LGHDT and CDR2 YNNKEL (reference sequence). This CDR3 region has 16 residues. The CDR3 DNA sequence: TGTGCCAGCAGCCAAGCGGGAGCGGTTAGCTCCTACGAGCAGTACTTC. This gives the protein CASSQAGAVSSYEQYF.

The chain recombines TRBV2 with TRBJ2-5; unclear D gene. V was cut by 8 bases and J by 2 bases, with 15 bases left in between. The germline gives CDR1 SNHLY, CDR2 FYNNEI. The CDR3 consists of 14 residues. The CDR3 DNA reads as TGTGCCAGCGCGACACCGGATTATCAAGAGACCCAGTACTTC. This codes for CASATPDYQETQYF.

This chain links TRBV19 with TRBJ1-5; D is ambiguous. The CDR3 loop spans 15 amino acids. V gave up 6 bases and J gave up 1 base, with 13 bases separating them. CDR1 and CDR2 from the germline V gene are LNHDA and SQIVND (reference sequence). The CDR3 DNA reads as TGTGCCAGTAGGAGCGGACTAAGGAGCAATCAGCCCCAGCATTTT. Protein: CASRSGLRSNQPQHF.

The chain carries TRBV6-1 and TRBJ1-2; 8 nucleotides agree with TRBD1. Germline V lookup: CDR1 MNHNS, CDR2 SASEGT. The CDR3 is made up of 14 amino acids. After removal of 1 base from V and 8 bases from J, the junction contained 6 bases not matched to a gene. CDR3 nucleotides: TGTGCCAGCAGTGAAGTCGGACAGGGTGAGGGCTACACCTTC. It specifies CASSEVGQGEGYTF.

This rearrangement joins TRBV18 to TRBJ1-2; 12 nucleotides match TRBD1. V lost 4 bases, J lost 7 bases, and 10 bases stayed unmatched. CDR1 is KGHSH and CDR2 is LQKENI in the germline V gene. The CDR3 length is 16 residues. CDR3 nucleotides: TGTGCCAGCTCACTCTACGGGGGACAGGGGGCTGGTGGCTACACCTTC. It translates to CASSLYGGQGAGGYTF.

This clone has only one observation. The genes are TRBV27 and TRBJ2-1, with TRBD2 matching over 9 bases. The ends lost 0 bases at V and 4 bases at J; junction bases unmatched: 10. Germline loops: CDR1 MNHEY, CDR2 SMNVEV (reference sequence). The CDR3 covers 18 residues. CDR3 protein: CASSLSVIAGVGYNEQFF. Here the CDR3 DNA reads TGTGCCAGCAGTTTATCGGTCATAGCGGGAGTAGGGTACAATGAGCAGTTCTTC.

V and J are TRBV7-6 and TRBJ1-3; no reliable D call. CDR1 is SGHVS, CDR2 FNYEAQ, per germline. The CDR3 runs to 16 residues. Trimming took 5 bases from V and 4 from J, leaving 18 bases between them. CDR3 region: CASSLQRRVGGNTIYF. The CDR3 DNA follows: TGTGCCAGCAGCCTCCAAAGGCGGGTTGGGGGAAACACCATATATTTT.

Only one count was recorded for this clone. The V gene is TRBV7-3, the J gene TRBJ1-5, with TRBD1 identical over 8 bases. There are 16 residues in the CDR3. After removal of 4 bases from V and 1 base from J, the junction contained 6 bases not matched to a gene. Germline V gene lookup returns CDR1 SGHTA and CDR2 FQGTGA. The CDR3: CASSYIGTGSNQPQHF. The CDR3 region has the DNA TGTGCCAGCAGCTATATCGGGACAGGCAGCAATCAGCCCCAGCATTTT.

The rearrangement links TRBV3-1 (or the pseudogene TRBV3-2) to TRBJ2-3; the D is unclear. CDR1 LGHDT and CDR2 YNNKEL come from the germline V gene (reference sequence). V was shortened by 3 bases and J by 6 bases, with 13 bases between the two germline ends. CDR3 size: 14 residues. The chain's CDR3 is CASSHGTDSDTQYF. CDR3 sequence (DNA): TGTGCCAGCAGCCACGGAACCGATTCGGATACGCAGTATTTT.